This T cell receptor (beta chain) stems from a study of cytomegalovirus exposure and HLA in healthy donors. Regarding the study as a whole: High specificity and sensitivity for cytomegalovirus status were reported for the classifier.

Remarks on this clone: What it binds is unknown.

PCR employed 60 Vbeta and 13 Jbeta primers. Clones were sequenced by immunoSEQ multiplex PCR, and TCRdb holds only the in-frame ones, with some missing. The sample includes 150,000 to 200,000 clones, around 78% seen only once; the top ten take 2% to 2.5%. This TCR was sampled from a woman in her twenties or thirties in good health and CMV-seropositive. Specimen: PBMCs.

Here the CDR3 DNA reads TGCGCCAGCAGCCAATCACTGGGACAGTTTAACTATGGCTACACCTTC. It encodes CASSQSLGQFNYGYTF. The V call is TRBV4-3, the J call TRBJ1-2; the match to TRBD1 covers 7 bases. This CDR3 comprises 16 residues. Per the germline V gene, CDR1 is LGHNA and CDR2 is YSLEER. With V trimmed by 2 bases and J by 1 base, 7 bases remained unmatched.